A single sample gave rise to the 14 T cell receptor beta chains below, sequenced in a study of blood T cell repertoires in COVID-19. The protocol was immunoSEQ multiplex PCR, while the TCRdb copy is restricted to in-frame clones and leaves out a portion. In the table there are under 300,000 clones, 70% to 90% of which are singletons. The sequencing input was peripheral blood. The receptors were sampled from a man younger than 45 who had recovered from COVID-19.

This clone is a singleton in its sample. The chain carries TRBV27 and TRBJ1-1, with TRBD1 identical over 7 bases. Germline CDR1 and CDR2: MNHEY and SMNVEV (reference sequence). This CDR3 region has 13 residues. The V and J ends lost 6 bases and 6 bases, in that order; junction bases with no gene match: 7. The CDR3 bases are TGTGCCAGCAGGTCCTGGCAGGGGGCTGAAGCTTTCTTT. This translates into CASRSWQGAEAFF.

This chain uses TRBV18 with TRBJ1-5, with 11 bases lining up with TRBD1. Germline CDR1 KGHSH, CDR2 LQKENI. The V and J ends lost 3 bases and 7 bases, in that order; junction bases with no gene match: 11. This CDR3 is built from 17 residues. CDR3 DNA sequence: TGTGCCAGCTCACCCCCCGGGACAGGGGGATTTGGACAGCCCCAGCATTTT. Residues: CASSPPGTGGFGQPQHF. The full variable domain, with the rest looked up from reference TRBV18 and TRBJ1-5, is NAGVMQNPRHLVRRRGQEARLRCSPMKGHSHVYWYRQLPEEGLKFMVYLQKENIIDESGMPKERFSAEFPKEGPSILRIQQVVRGDSAAYFCASSPPGTGGFGQPQHFGDGTRLSIL.

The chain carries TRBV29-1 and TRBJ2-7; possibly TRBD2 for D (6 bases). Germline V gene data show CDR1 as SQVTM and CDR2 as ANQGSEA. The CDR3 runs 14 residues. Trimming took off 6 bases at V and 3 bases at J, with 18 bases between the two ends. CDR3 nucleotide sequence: TGCAGCGTGCTACCGGGACCCGGGAGCTACGAGCAGTACTTC. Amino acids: CSVLPGPGSYEQYF.

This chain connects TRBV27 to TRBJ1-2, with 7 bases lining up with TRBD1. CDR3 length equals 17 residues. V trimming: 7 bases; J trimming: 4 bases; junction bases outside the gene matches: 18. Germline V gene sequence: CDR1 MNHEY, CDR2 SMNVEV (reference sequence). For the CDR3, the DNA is TGTGCCAGCATCCGTCCCCGATCGGGACAGCTATCCTATGGCTACACCTTC. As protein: CASIRPRSGQLSYGYTF.

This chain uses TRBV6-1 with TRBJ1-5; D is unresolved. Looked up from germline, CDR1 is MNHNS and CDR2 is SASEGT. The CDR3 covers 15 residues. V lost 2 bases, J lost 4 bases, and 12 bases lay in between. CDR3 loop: CASSEYGPSNQPQHF. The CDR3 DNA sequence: TGTGCCAGCAGTGAATATGGCCCCTCGAATCAGCCCCAGCATTTT.

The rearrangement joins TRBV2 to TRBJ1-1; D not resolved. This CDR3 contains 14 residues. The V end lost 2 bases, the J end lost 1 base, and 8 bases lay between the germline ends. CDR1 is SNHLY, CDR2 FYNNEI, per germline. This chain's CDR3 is CASSENAGNTEAFF. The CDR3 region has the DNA TGTGCCAGCAGTGAAAATGCGGGGAACACTGAAGCTTTCTTT.

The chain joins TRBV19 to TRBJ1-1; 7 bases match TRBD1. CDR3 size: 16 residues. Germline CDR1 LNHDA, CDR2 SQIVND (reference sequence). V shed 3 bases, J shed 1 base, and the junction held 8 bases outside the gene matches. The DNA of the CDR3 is TGTGCCAGTAGTATCCTAGGACAGGCAAAGAACACTGAAGCTTTCTTT. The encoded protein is CASSILGQAKNTEAFF.

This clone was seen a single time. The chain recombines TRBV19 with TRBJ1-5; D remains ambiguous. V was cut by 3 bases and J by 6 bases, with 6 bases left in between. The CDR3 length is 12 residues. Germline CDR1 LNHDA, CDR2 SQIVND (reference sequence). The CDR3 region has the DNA TGTGCCAGTAGTATTGAGGGTCAGCCCCAGCATTTT. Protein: CASSIEGQPQHF.

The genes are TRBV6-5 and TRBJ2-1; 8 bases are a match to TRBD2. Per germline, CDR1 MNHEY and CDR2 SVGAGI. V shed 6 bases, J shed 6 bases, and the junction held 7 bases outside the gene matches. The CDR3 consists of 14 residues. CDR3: CASRPGLARNEQFF. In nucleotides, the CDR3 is TGTGCCAGCAGACCTGGACTAGCCCGCAATGAGCAGTTCTTC.

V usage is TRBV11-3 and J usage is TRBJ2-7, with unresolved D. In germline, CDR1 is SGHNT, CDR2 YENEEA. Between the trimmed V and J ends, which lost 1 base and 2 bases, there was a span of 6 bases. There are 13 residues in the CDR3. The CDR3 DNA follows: TGTGCCAGCAGCTTAGGGCCAACCTACGAGCAGTACTTC. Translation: CASSLGPTYEQYF.

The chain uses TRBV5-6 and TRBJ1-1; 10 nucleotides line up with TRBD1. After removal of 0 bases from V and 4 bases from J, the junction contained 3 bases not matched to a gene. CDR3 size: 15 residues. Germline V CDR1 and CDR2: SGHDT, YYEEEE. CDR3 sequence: CASSLVTGGLTEAFF. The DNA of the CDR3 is TGTGCCAGCAGCTTGGTGACAGGGGGCCTCACTGAAGCTTTCTTT.

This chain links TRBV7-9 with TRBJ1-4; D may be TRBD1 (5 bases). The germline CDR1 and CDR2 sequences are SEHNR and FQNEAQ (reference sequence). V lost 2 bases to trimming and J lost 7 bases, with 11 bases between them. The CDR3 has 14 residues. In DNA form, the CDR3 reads TGTGCCAGCAGCTTACAAAAAAGGGGTGAAAAACTGTTTTTT. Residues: CASSLQKRGEKLFF.

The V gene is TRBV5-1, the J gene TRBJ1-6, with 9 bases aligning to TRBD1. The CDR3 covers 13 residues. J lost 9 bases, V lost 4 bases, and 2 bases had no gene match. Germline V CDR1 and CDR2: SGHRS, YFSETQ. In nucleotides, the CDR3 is TGCGCCAGCAGCACAGGGGGCGCTTCACCCCTCCACTTT. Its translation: CASSTGGASPLHF.

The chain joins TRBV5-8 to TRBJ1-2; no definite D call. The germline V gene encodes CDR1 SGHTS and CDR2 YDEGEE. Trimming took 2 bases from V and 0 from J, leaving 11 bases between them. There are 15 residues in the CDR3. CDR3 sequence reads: CASSFVEAANYGYTF. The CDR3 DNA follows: TGTGCCAGCAGCTTTGTCGAGGCAGCTAACTATGGCTACACCTTC.